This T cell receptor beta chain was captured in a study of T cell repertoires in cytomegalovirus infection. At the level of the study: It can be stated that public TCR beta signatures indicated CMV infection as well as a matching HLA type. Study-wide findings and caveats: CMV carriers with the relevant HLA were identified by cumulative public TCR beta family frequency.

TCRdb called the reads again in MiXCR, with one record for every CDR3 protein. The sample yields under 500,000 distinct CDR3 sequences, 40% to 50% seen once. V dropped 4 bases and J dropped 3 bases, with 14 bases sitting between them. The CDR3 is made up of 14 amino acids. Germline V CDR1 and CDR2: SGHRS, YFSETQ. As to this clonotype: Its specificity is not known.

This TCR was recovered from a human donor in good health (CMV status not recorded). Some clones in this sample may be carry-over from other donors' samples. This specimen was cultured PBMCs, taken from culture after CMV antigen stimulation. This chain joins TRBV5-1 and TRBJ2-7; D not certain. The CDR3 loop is CASSPIGSHYEQYF. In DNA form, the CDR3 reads TGCGCCAGCAGCCCAATCGGGTCGCACTACGAGCAGTACTTC.